This note documents a single T cell receptor (beta chain) sequence. The antigen is undetermined. This specimen belongs to a study of cytomegalovirus exposure and HLA in healthy donors. The overall study: Unique TCR beta sequences numbering approximately 120 million came from about 179 million T cells in an earlier analysis. Study-level results: TCR sequences were mostly rare, though some public TCRs occurred in many donors. The authors later linked a missense DCLRE1C variant to TCR beta V- and J-gene trimming.

Use of 60 Vbeta and 13 Jbeta primers characterized the PCR. Generated by immunoSEQ multiplex PCR, the TCRdb table keeps only in-frame clones and is missing some. The sample has 100,000 to 150,000 clones; 17% are singletons. The CDR3 sequence is 17 residues long. Germline assignment: CDR1 SEHNR and CDR2 FQNEAQ (reference sequence). Trimming removed 0 bases from V and 6 bases from J; junction bases left unmatched: 6. This TCR came from a female donor in good health and CMV-seropositive. Sequenced sample: PBMCs. This chain links TRBV7-9 with TRBJ2-2; 11 nucleotides align to TRBD2. The CDR3 DNA is TGTGCCAGCAGCTTAGCCTTAGCGGGAGGGCCCTCCGGGGAGCTGTTTTTT. Amino acids: CASSLALAGGPSGELFF. Full variable domain (outside the CDR3, taken from reference TRBV7-9 and TRBJ2-2): DTGVSQNPRHKITKRGQNVTFRCDPISEHNRLYWYRQTLGQGPEFLTYFQNEAQLEKSRLLSDRFSAERPKGSFSTLEIQRTEQGDSAMYLCASSLALAGGPSGELFFGEGSRLTVL.